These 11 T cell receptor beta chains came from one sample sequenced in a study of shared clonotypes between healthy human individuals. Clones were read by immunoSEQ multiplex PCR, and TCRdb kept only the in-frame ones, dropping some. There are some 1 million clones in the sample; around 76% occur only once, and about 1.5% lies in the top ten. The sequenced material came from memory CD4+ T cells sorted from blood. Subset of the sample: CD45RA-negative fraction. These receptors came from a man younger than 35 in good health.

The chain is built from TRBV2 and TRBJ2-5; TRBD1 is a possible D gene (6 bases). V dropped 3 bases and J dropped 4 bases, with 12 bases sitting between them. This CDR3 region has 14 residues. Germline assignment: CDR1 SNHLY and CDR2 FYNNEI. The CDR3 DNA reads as TGTGCCAGCAGTGACAGACGAGGGGGAGAGACCCAGTACTTC. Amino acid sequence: CASSDRRGGETQYF.

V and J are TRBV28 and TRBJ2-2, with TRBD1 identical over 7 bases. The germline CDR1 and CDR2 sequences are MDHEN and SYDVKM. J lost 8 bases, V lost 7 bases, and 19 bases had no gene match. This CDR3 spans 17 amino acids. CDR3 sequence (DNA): TGTGCCAGCACCTTTACCCTACAGGGGACCGGGGTGGGGGAGCTGTTTTTT. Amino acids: CASTFTLQGTGVGELFF.

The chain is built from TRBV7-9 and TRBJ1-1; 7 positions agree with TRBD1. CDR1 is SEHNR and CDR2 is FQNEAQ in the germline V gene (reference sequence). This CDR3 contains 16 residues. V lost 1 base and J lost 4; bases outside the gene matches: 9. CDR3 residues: CASSLGPTGVGTEAFF. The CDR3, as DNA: TGTGCCAGCAGCTTAGGCCCCACAGGGGTGGGCACTGAAGCTTTCTTT.

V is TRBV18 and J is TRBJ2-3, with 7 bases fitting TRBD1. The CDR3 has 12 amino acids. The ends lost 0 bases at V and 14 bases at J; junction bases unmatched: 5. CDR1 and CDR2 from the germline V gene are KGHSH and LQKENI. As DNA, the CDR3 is TGTGCCAGCTCACCACCCCAGACAGGGTCGTATTTT. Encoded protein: CASSPPQTGSYF. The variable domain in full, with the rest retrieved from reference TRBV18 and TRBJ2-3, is NAGVMQNPRHLVRRRGQEARLRCSPMKGHSHVYWYRQLPEEGLKFMVYLQKENIIDESGMPKERFSAEFPKEGPSILRIQQVVRGDSAAYFCASSPPQTGSYFGPGTRLTVL.

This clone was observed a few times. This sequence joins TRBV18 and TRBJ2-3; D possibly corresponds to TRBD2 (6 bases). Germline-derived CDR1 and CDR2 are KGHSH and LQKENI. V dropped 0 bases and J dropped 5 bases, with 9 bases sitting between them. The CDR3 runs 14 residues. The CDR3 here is CASSPPTTRDTQYF. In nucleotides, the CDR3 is TGTGCCAGCTCACCACCTACGACTAGAGATACGCAGTATTTT.

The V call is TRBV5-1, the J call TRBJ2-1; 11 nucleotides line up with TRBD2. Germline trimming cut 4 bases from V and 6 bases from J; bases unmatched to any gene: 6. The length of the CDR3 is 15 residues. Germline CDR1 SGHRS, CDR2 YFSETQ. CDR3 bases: TGCGCCAGCAGCCTACTTGGGACTAGCGGCAATGAGCAGTTCTTC. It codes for CASSLLGTSGNEQFF.

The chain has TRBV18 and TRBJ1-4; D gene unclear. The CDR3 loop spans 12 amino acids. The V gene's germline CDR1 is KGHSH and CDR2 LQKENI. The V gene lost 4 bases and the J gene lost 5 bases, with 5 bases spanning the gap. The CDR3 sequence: CASSRENEKLFF. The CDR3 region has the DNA TGTGCCAGCTCACGGGAGAATGAAAAACTGTTTTTT.

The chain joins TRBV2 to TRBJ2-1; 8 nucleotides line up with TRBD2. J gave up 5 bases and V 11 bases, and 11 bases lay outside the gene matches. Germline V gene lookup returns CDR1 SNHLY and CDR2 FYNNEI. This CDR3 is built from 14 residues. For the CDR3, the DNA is TGTGCCTGGCCCGCAGCGGGGGCGAACAATGAGCAGTTCTTC. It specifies CAWPAAGANNEQFF.

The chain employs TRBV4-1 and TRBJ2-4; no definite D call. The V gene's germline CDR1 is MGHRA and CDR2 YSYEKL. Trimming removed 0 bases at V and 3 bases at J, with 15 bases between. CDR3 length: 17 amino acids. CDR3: CASSQDPEVANKNIQYF. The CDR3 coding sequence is TGCGCCAGCAGCCAAGATCCCGAGGTCGCGAACAAAAACATTCAGTACTTC.

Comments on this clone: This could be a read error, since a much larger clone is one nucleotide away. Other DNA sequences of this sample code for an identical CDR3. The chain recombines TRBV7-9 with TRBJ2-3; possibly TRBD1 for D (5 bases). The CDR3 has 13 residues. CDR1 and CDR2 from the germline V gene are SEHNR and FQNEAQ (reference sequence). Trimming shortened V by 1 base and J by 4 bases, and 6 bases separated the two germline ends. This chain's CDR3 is CASSLVGADTQYF. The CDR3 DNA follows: TGTGCCAGCAGCTTAGTAGGGGCAGATACGCAGTATTTT.

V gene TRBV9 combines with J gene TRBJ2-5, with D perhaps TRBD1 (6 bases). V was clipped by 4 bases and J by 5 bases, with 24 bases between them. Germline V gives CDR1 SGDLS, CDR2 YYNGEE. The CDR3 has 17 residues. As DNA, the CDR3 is TGTGCCAGCAGCCCGCAGGGGCGCCGGTCGACAGTGGAGACCCAGTACTTC. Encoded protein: CASSPQGRRSTVETQYF.